This record concerns one T cell receptor beta chain sequence. Antigen unknown. These data belong to a study of CXCR3-negative and CXCR3-positive naive CD8 T cells. Study results and caveats: CXCR3-negative naive cells had less hydrophobic TRB CDR3s than did CXCR3-positive naive cells.

UMI-labeled 5' RACE yielded the TRB cDNA libraries. Reprocessing the 5' RACE reads, TCRdb reports a single entry for every CDR3 protein and omits DNA. In total, the table holds some 41,000 distinct CDR3 sequences. The CDR3 runs to 16 residues. Germline V gene data show CDR1 as MDHEN and CDR2 as SYDVKM. The clonotype comes from a human donor in good health. Some clones in this sample may be carry-over from other donors' samples. The V call is TRBV28, the J call TRBJ2-3; TCRdb's D call, TRBD1, is unchecked because there is no DNA. Sequencing was performed on naive CXCR3- CD8+ T cells from blood. Subset noted: CD45RO-CCR7+CD27+CD95- naive CD8+ T cells lacking CXCR3 (TNR3-). CDR3 residues: CASSLWGGLGQDTQYF.